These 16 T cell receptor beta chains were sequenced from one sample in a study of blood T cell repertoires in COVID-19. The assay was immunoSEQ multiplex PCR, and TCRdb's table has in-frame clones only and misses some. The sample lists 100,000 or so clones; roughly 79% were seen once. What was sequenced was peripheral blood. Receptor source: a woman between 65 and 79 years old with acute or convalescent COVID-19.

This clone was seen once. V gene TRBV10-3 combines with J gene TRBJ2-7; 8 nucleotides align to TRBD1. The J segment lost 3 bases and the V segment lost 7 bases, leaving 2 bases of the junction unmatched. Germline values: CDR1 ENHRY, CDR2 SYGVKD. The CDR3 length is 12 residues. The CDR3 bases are TGTGCCATCACTACAGGGGGCTACGAGCAGTACTTC. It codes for CAITTGGYEQYF.

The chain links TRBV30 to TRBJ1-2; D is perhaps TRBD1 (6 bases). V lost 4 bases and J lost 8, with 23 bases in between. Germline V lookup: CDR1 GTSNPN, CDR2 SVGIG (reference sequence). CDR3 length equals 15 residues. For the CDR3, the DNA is TGTGCCTGGACCCTTTTTTTTGAAGGGACAACGGGCTACACCTTC. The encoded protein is CAWTLFFEGTTGYTF.

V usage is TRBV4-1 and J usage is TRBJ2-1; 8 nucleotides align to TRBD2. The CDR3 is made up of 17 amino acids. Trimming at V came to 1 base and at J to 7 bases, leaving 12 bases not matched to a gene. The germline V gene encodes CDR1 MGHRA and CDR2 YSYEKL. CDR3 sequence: CASSQGKAGAFFNEQFF. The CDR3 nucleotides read TGCGCCAGCAGCCAAGGTAAAGCGGGAGCTTTTTTTAATGAGCAGTTCTTC.

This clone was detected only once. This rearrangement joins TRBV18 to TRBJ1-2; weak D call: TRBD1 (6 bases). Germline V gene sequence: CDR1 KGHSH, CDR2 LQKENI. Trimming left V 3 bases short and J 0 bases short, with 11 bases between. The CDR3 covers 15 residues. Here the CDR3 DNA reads TGTGCCAGCTCACCTTTGGACAGTCCTAACTATGGCTACACCTTC. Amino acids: CASSPLDSPNYGYTF.

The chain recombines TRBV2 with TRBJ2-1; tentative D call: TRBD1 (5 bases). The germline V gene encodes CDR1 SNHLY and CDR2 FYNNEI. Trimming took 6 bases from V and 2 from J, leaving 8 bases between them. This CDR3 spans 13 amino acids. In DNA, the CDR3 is TGTGCCAGCAGAGGGGTTCCCTACAATGAGCAGTTCTTC. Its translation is CASRGVPYNEQFF.

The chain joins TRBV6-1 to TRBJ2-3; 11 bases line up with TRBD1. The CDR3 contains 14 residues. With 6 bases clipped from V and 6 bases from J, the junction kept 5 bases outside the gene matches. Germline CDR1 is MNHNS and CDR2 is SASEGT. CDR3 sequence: CASRRDRGWDTQYF. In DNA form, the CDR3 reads TGTGCCAGCAGAAGGGACAGGGGGTGGGATACGCAGTATTTT.

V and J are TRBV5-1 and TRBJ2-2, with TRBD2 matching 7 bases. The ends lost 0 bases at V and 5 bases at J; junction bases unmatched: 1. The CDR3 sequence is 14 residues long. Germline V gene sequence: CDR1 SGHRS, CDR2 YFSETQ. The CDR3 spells CASSLDGGTGELFF. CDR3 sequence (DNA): TGCGCCAGCAGCTTGGACGGGGGGACCGGGGAGCTGTTTTTT.

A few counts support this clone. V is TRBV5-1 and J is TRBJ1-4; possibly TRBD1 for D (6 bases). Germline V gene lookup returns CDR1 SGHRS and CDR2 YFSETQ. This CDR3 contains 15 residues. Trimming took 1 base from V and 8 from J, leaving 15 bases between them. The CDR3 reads CASSLRGAREEKLFF. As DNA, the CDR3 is TGCGCCAGCAGCTTGCGGGGGGCGCGGGAGGAAAAACTGTTTTTT.

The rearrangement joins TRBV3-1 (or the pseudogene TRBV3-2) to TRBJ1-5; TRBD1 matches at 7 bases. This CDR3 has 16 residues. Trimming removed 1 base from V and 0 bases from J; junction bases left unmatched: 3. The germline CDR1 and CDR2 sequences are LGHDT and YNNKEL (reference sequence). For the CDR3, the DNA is TGTGCCAGCAGCCAAGGGACAGGTGCTAGCAATCAGCCCCAGCATTTT. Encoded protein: CASSQGTGASNQPQHF.

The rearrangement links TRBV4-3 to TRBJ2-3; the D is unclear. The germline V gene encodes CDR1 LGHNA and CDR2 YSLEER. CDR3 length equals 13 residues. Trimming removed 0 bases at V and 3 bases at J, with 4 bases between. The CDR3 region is CASSQEYTDTQYF. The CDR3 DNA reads TGCGCCAGCAGCCAAGAGTATACAGATACGCAGTATTTT.

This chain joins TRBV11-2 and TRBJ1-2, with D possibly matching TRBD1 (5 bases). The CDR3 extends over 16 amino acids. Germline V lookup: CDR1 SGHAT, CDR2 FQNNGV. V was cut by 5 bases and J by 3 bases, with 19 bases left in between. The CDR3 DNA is TGTGCCAGCAGCCCCGACCGAGGGGAGGCCCACTATGGCTACACCTTC. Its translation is CASSPDRGEAHYGYTF.

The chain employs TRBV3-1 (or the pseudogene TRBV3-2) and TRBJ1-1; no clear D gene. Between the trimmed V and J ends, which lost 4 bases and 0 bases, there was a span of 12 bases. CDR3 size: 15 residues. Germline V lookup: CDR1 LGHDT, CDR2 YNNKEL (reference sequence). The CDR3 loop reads CASSPQEGLNTEAFF. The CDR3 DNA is TGTGCCAGCAGCCCCCAGGAGGGTCTGAACACTGAAGCTTTCTTT.

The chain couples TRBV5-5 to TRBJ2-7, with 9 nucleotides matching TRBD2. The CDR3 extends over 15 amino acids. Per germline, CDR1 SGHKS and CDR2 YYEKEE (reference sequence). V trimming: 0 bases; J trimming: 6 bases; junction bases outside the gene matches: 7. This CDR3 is CASSLGVAGAREQYF. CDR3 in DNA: TGTGCCAGCAGCTTGGGTGTAGCGGGGGCACGCGAGCAGTACTTC.

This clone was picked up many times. Here the CDR3 reads CASRLSGGDEQYF. The CDR3 DNA sequence: TGTGCCAGCAGACTTAGCGGAGGCGACGAGCAGTACTTC. V usage is TRBV5-4 and J usage is TRBJ2-7, with D possibly TRBD2 on 6 matching bases. CDR1 is SGHNT, CDR2 YYREEE, per germline (reference sequence). CDR3 length: 13 residues. Trimming removed 5 bases at V and 5 bases at J, with 14 bases between.

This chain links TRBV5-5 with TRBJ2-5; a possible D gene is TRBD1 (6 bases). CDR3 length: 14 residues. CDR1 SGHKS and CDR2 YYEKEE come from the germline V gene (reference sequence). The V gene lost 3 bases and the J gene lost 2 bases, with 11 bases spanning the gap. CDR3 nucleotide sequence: TGTGCCAGCAGCTCCGGGACACGACAAGAGACCCAGTACTTC. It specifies CASSSGTRQETQYF. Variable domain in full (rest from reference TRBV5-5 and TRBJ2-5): DAGVTQSPTHLIKTRGQQVTLRCSPISGHKSVSWYQQVLGQGPQFIFQYYEKEERGRGNFPDRFSARQFPNYSSELNVNALLLGDSALYLCASSSGTRQETQYFGPGTRLLVL.

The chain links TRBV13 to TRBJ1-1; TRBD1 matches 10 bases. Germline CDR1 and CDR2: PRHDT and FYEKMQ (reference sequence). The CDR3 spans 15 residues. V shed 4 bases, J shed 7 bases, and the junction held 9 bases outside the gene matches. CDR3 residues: CASSSAGTGAIEAFF. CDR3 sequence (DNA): TGTGCCAGCAGCTCCGCGGGGACAGGGGCTATTGAAGCTTTCTTT.